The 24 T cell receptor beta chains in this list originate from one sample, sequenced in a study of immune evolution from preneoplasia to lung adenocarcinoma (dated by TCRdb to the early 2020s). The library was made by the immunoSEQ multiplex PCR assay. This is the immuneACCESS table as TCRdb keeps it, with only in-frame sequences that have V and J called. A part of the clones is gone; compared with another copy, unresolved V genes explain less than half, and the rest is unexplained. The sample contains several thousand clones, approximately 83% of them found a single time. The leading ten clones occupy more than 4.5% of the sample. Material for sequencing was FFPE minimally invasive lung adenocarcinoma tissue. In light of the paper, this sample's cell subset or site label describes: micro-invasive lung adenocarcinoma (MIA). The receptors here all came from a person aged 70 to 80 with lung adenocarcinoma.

The CDR3 sequence is CAISPGQGGTGELFF. CDR3 DNA: TGTGCCATCAGCCCGGGACAGGGGGGGACCGGGGAGCTGTTTTTT. The chain combines TRBV10-3 with TRBJ2-2; 11 nucleotides line up with TRBD1. Trimming took 6 bases from V and 5 from J; bases not matched to a gene: 5. The CDR3 is 15 amino acids. In germline, CDR1 is ENHRY, CDR2 SYGVKD.

The chain's CDR3 is CATSRAGQGYGYTF. The CDR3 coding sequence is TGTGCCACCAGCAGAGCCGGACAGGGTTATGGCTACACCTTC. The chain combines TRBV15 with TRBJ1-2; 8 nucleotides align to TRBD1. Looked up from germline, CDR1 is LNHNV and CDR2 is YYDKDF (reference sequence). Trimming cost V 1 base and J 5 bases; bases outside gene matches: 3. This CDR3 is 14 amino acids long.

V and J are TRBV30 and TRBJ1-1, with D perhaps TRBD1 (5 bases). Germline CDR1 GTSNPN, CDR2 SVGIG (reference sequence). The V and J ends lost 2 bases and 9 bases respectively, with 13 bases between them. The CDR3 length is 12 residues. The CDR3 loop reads CAWSRDSPQAFF. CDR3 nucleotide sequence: TGTGCCTGGAGTAGGGACTCCCCCCAAGCTTTCTTT.

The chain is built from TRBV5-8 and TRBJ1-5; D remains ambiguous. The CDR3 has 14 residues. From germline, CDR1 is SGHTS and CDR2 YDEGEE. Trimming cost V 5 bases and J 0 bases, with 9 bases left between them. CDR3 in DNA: TGTGCCAGCAGGGGTGACGTTAGCAATCAGCCCCAGCATTTT. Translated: CASRGDVSNQPQHF.

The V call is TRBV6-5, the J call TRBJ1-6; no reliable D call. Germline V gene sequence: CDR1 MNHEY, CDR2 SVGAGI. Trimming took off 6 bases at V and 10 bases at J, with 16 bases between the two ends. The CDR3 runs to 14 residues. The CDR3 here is CASSLQGVRSPLHF. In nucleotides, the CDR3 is TGTGCCAGCAGCCTTCAAGGCGTACGATCACCCCTCCACTTT.

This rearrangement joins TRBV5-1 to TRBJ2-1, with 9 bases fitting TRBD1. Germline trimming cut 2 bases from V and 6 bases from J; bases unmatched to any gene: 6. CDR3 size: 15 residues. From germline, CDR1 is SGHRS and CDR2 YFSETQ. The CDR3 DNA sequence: TGCGCCAGCAGCTTTAGGGGACAGGGCCCCAATGAGCAGTTCTTC. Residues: CASSFRGQGPNEQFF. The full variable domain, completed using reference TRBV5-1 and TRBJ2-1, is KAGVTQTPRYLIKTRGQQVTLSCSPISGHRSVSWYQQTPGQGLQFLFEYFSETQRNKGNFPGRFSGRQFSNSRSEMNVSTLELGDSALYLCASSFRGQGPNEQFFGPGTRLTVL.

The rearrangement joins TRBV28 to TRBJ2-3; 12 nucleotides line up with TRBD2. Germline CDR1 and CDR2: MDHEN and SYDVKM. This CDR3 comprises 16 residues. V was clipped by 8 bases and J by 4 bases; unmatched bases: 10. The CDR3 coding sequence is TGTGCCAGCCAGCCTTCTCTAGCGGGGGGGTCAGATACGCAGTATTTT. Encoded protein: CASQPSLAGGSDTQYF.

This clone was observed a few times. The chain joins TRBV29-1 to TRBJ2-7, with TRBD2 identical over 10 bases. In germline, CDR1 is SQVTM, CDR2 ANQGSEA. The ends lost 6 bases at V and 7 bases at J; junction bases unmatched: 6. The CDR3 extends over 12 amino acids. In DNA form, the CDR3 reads TGCAGCGTCCTGAGCGGGGGGGCGGAGCAGTACTTC. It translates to CSVLSGGAEQYF.

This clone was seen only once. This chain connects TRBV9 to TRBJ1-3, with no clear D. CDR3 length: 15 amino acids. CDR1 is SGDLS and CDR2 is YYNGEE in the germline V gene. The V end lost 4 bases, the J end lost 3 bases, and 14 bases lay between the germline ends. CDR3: CASSPSVGFGNTIYF. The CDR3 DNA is TGTGCCAGCAGCCCCTCTGTGGGATTTGGAAACACCATATATTTT.

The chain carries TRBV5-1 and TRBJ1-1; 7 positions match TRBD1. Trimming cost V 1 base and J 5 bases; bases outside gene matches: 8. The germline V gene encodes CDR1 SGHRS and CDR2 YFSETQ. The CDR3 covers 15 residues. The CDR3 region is CASSLSTGKGTEAFF. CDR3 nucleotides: TGCGCCAGCAGCTTGTCGACAGGGAAAGGGACTGAAGCTTTCTTT.

The CDR3 DNA reads as TGCGCCAGCAATCCGGGGTATAGCAATCAGCCCCAGCATTTT. Translating it yields CASNPGYSNQPQHF. The chain recombines TRBV10-1 with TRBJ1-5; D gene unclear. This CDR3 is 14 amino acids long. The V gene's germline CDR1 is WNHNN and CDR2 SYGVQD (reference sequence). V lost 7 bases, J lost 0 bases, and 10 bases lay in between.

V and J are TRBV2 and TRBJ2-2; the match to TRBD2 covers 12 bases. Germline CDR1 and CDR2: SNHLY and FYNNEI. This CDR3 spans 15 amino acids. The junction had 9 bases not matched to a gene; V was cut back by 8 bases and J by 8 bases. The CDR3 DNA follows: TGTGCCAGCGCTACTAGCGGGGGGCTAGGTGGGGAGCTGTTTTTT. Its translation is CASATSGGLGGELFF.

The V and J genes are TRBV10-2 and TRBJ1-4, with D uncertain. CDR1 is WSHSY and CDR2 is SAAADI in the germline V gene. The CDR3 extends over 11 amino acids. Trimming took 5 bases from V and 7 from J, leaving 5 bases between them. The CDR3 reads CASSTGEKLFF. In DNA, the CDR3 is TGCGCCAGCAGTACGGGTGAAAAACTGTTTTTT.

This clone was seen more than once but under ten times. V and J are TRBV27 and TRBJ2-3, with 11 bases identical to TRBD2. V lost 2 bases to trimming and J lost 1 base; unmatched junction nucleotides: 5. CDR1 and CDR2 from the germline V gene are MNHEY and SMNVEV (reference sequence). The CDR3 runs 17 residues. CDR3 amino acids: CASSLLAGGGGTDTQYF. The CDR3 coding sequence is TGTGCCAGCAGTTTACTAGCGGGGGGTGGGGGCACAGATACGCAGTATTTT.

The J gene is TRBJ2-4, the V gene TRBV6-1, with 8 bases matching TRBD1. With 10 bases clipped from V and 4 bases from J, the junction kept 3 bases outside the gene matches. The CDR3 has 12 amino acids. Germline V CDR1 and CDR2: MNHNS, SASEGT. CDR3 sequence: CANHRGKNIQYF. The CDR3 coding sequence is TGTGCCAACCACAGGGGGAAAAACATTCAGTACTTC.

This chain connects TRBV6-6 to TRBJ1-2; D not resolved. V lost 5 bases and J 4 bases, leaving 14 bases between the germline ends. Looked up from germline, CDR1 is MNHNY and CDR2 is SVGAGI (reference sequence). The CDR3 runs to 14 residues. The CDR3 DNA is TGTGCCAGCAGTGACCCAGGACGGCTCTATGGCTACACCTTC. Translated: CASSDPGRLYGYTF.

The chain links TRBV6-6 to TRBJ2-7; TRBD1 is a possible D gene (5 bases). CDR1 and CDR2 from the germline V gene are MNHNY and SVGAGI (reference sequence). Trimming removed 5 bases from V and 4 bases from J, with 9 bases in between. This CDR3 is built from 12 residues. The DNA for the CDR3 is TGTGCCAGCAGTGAGCAGGGTTACGAGCAGTACTTC. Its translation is CASSEQGYEQYF.

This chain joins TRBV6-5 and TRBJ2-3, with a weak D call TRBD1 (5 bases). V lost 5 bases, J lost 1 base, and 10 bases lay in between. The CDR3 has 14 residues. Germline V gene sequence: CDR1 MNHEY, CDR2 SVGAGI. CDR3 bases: TGTGCCAGCAGTCGGACACAACGCACAGATACGCAGTATTTT. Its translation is CASSRTQRTDTQYF.

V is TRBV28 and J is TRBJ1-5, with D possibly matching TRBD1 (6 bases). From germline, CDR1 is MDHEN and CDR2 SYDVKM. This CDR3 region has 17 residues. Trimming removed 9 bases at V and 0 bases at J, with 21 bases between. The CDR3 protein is CASYSIGTPYSNQPQHF. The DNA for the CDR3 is TGTGCCAGTTACTCAATCGGGACACCCTATAGCAATCAGCCCCAGCATTTT.

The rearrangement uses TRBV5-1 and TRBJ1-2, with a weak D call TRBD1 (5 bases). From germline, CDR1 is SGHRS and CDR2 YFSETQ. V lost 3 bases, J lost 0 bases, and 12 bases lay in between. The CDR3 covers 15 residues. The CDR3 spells CASSSSGAANYGYTF. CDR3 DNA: TGCGCCAGCAGCTCAAGCGGGGCAGCTAACTATGGCTACACCTTC.

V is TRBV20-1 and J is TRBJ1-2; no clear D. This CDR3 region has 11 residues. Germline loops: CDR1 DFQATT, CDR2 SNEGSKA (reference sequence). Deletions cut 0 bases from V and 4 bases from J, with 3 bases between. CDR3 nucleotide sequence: TGCAGTGCTAGAGACTTCTATGGCTACACCTTC. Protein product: CSARDFYGYTF.

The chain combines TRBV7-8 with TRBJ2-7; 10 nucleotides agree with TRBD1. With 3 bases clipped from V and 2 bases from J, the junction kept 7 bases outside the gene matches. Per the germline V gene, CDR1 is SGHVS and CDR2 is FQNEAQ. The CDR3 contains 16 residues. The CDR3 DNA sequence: TGTGCCAGCAGCTTGGTCTCGGGACAGGGGACCTACGAGCAGTACTTC. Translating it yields CASSLVSGQGTYEQYF.

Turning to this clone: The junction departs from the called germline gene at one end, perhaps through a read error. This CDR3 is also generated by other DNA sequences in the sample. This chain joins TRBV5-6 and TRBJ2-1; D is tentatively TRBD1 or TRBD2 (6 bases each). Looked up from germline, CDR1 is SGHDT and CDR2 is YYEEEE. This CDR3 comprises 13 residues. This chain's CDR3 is CASRDTGRQRQFF. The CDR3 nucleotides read TGTGCTAGCAGGGATACAGGGAGGCAAAGGCAGTTCTTC.

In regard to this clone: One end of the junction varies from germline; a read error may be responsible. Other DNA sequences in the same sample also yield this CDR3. CDR3 DNA sequence: TGTGCCAGCAGCTCTATTGAGGCGGGGGCGGCCTATGAGCAGTACTTC. It encodes CASSSIEAGAAYEQYF. V and J are TRBV7-9 and TRBJ2-7; D may be TRBD2 (7 bases). The V gene's germline CDR1 is SEHNR and CDR2 FQNEAQ (reference sequence). This CDR3 is built from 16 residues.